Each of the 7 T cell receptor beta chains below was sequenced from the same sample in a study of T cells in Graves' hyperthyroidism and ophthalmopathy. The source material, RNA transcripts, was used to amplify TCR beta CDR3 regions. HTBI primers were used for first-round RT-PCR of the TCR CDR3. One entry per CDR3 protein, called by TCRdb with MiXCR from the multiplex PCR reads. In the table there are fewer than 650,000 distinct CDR3 sequences, over 11% of which are singletons. The sample consisted of blood. All receptors derive from a woman in her 30s with Graves' hyperthyroidism that later progressed to Graves' ophthalmopathy.

This clonotype has more than one count but fewer than ten. The chain uses TRBV5-5 and TRBJ2-3, with D unresolved. The CDR3 sequence is 14 residues long. Trimming took off 7 bases at V and 6 bases at J, with 18 bases between the two ends. In germline, CDR1 is SGHKS, CDR2 YYEKEE (reference sequence). The CDR3, as DNA: TGTGCCAGCGGATTTCTATCTGGTGCTGATACGCAGTATTTT. It encodes CASGFLSGADTQYF.

A few counts support this clonotype. The chain recombines TRBV5-1 with TRBJ2-6; 7 nucleotides match TRBD1. Germline V CDR1 and CDR2: SGHRS, YFSETQ. V dropped 3 bases and J dropped 6; count of bases not matched to a gene: 15. The CDR3 length is 18 residues. The CDR3 is CASSSWDSLSLEANVLTF. As DNA, the CDR3 is TGCGCCAGCAGCTCATGGGACAGCCTATCTCTGGAGGCCAACGTCCTGACTTTC.

This clonotype was counted ten times or more. The rearrangement uses TRBV29-1 and TRBJ2-3; tentatively, D is TRBD1 (6 bases). Germline CDR1 is SQVTM and CDR2 is ANQGSEA. This CDR3 comprises 14 residues. V dropped 4 bases and J dropped 0 bases, with 11 bases sitting between them. CDR3: CSVVGGQSTDTQYF. CDR3 in DNA: TGCAGCGTTGTAGGAGGACAGAGCACAGATACGCAGTATTTT.

This clonotype was found many times. This rearrangement joins TRBV28 to TRBJ2-4, with no clear D. Per germline, CDR1 MDHEN and CDR2 SYDVKM. The ends were cut back, 4 bases at V and 2 bases at J, with 15 bases in the middle. This CDR3 is 16 amino acids long. The CDR3 spells CASSYWHQVSKNIQYF. Here the CDR3 DNA reads TGTGCCAGCAGTTACTGGCACCAGGTGTCCAAAAACATTCAGTACTTC.

The chain links TRBV6-1 to TRBJ2-3, with 7 bases fitting TRBD1. The CDR3 extends over 15 amino acids. Germline V gene data show CDR1 as MNHNS and CDR2 as SASEGT. V dropped 6 bases and J dropped 1; count of bases not matched to a gene: 7. The CDR3 here is CASSNRDRRTDTQYF. The CDR3 DNA sequence: TGTGCCAGCAGCAACAGGGACAGACGCACAGATACGCAGTATTTT.

For this clonotype: This may stem from a read error, because a much larger clone lies one nucleotide away. V and J are TRBV7-2 and TRBJ2-7; TRBD1 agrees at 7 bases. The CDR3 is 14 amino acids. Germline V gene lookup returns CDR1 SGHTA and CDR2 FQGNSA. DNA of the CDR3: TGTGCCGGCAGCTTAGGGGGCAGTCGTCGAGAGCAGTACTTC. It specifies CAGSLGGSRREQYF.

The gene calls are TRBV5-4 and TRBJ1-1; a possible D gene is TRBD1 (5 bases). The CDR3 sequence is 15 residues long. V lost 4 bases and J lost 4, with 17 bases in between. Germline loops: CDR1 SGHNT, CDR2 YYREEE (reference sequence). CDR3 amino acids: CASSRTRGFGTEAFF. DNA for the CDR3: TGTGCCAGCAGCAGGACGAGGGGTTTTGGCACTGAAGCTTTCTTT.